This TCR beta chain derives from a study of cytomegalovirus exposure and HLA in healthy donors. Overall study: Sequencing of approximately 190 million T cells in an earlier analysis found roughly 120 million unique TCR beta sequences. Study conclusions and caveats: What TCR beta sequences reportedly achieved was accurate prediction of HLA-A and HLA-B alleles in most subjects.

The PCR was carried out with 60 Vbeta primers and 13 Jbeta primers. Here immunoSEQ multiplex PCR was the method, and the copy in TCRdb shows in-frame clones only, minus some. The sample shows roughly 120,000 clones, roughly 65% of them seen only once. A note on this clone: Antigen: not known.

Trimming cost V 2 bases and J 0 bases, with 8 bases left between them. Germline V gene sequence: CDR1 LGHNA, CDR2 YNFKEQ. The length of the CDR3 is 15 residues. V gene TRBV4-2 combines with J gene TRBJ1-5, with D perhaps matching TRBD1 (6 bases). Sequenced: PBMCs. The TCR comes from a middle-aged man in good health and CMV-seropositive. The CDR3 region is CASSQNRDSNQPQHF. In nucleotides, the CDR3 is TGTGCCAGCAGCCAAAACAGGGATAGCAATCAGCCCCAGCATTTT.